This paragraph reports one T cell receptor beta chain. These data originate in a study of shared clonotypes between healthy human individuals. At deep level, the assay was performed. TCRdb keeps only in-frame clones here, not all; method: immunoSEQ multiplex PCR. This sample has approximately 2.5 million clones; 90% to 95% occur once, and the top ten carry more than 0.12%. The V end was cut by 2 bases, the J end by 2 bases, with 10 bases between. This CDR3 is 14 amino acids long. CDR1 MNHNY and CDR2 SVGAGI come from the germline V gene (reference sequence). The chain carries TRBV6-6 and TRBJ2-7; D is possibly TRBD1 (6 bases). The specimen was naive CD4+ T cells sorted from blood. As for subset: CD45RA+ positively selected. The sequence came from a man aged 18 to 35 in good health. CDR3 in DNA: TGTGCCAGCAGTTACGGCTACAGGGCCTACGAGCAGTACTTC. Translating gives CASSYGYRAYEQYF.